The 10 T cell receptor beta chains presented below share a single source sample, sequenced in a study of blood T cell repertoires in COVID-19. Sequenced by immunoSEQ multiplex PCR; TCRdb stores in-frame clones only, minus some. The sample consists of over 150,000 clones, roughly 83% of them appearing once. Sequencing was carried out using peripheral blood. Receptors were obtained from a man aged 18-30 years with active or convalescent COVID-19.

V and J are TRBV6-5 and TRBJ2-3; 9 bases fit TRBD2. Losses at the gene ends were 4 bases for V and 0 bases for J; bases not matched to a gene: 2. Germline CDR1 MNHEY, CDR2 SVGAGI. This CDR3 comprises 15 residues. The CDR3 sequence: CASSWTSVSTDTQYF. CDR3 DNA: TGTGCCAGCAGTTGGACTAGCGTGAGCACAGATACGCAGTATTTT.

The gene calls are TRBV6-5 and TRBJ1-6; D not resolved. In germline, CDR1 is MNHEY, CDR2 SVGAGI. V was cut by 4 bases and J by 7 bases, with 2 bases left in between. This CDR3 comprises 11 residues. The CDR3 protein is CASSSNSPLHF. The CDR3 bases are TGTGCCAGCAGTTCGAATTCACCCCTCCACTTT.

The chain links TRBV5-8 to TRBJ1-2; D remains unclear. Germline-derived CDR1 and CDR2 are SGHTS and YDEGEE. V was cut by 1 base and J by 2 bases, with 6 bases left in between. The CDR3 has 13 residues. CDR3 region: CASSLLQNYGYTF. The CDR3, as DNA: TGTGCCAGCAGCTTGTTACAGAACTATGGCTACACCTTC.

This clone was counted once. V gene TRBV7-9 combines with J gene TRBJ1-2; D not resolved. The CDR3 sequence is 13 residues long. Trimming took 5 bases from V and 4 from J, leaving 11 bases between them. CDR1 SEHNR and CDR2 FQNEAQ come from the germline V gene (reference sequence). The CDR3 region has the DNA TGTGCCAGCAGCCCATTTTCAGTCTATGGCTACACCTTC. It specifies CASSPFSVYGYTF. Complete variable domain (other parts from reference TRBV7-9 and TRBJ1-2): DTGVSQNPRHKITKRGQNVTFRCDPISEHNRLYWYRQTLGQGPEFLTYFQNEAQLEKSRLLSDRFSAERPKGSFSTLEIQRTEQGDSAMYLCASSPFSVYGYTFGSGTRLTVV.

The CDR3 DNA reads as TGTGCCAGTAGCCATGGGGGCTCCCAGTTCTTC. Translated: CASSHGGSQFF. The chain uses TRBV19 and TRBJ2-1; possible D gene TRBD1, 6 bases. V lost 6 bases to trimming and J lost 13 bases, with 13 bases between them. Germline CDR1 reads LNHDA; CDR2 reads SQIVND (reference sequence). This CDR3 spans 11 amino acids.

At least ten counts were recorded for this clone. The CDR3 is CASSPELAERTDTQYF. The CDR3 DNA reads TGCGCCAGCAGCCCAGAACTAGCGGAGCGCACAGATACGCAGTATTTT. V usage is TRBV5-1 and J usage is TRBJ2-3; the match to TRBD2 covers 8 bases. Germline trimming cut 4 bases from V and 1 base from J; bases unmatched to any gene: 8. Germline-derived CDR1 and CDR2 are SGHRS and YFSETQ. This CDR3 region has 16 residues.

The chain recombines TRBV7-2 with TRBJ2-7, with D perhaps matching TRBD1 (5 bases). CDR1 is SGHTA and CDR2 is FQGNSA in the germline V gene. The CDR3 is 14 amino acids. The V gene lost 0 bases and the J gene lost 2 bases, with 8 bases spanning the gap. This CDR3 reads CASSLAWTTYEQYF. The CDR3 DNA sequence: TGTGCCAGCAGCTTAGCATGGACAACCTACGAGCAGTACTTC.

The chain links TRBV7-7 to TRBJ2-1; TRBD2 matches 9 bases. Germline V gives CDR1 SSHAT, CDR2 FNYEAQ (reference sequence). The CDR3 sequence is 15 residues long. V shed 3 bases and J 9 bases; nucleotides not matched to a gene: 9. The CDR3 sequence: CASSFGSGGPTEQFF. In DNA form, the CDR3 reads TGTGCCAGCAGCTTTGGTAGCGGGGGACCAACTGAGCAGTTCTTC.

V and J are TRBV15 and TRBJ2-7; 10 positions match TRBD1. Trimming took 4 bases from V and 6 from J; bases not matched to a gene: 12. Germline CDR1 and CDR2: LNHNV and YYDKDF (reference sequence). The length of the CDR3 is 16 residues. The CDR3, as DNA: TGTGCCACCAGCATCTCGCCGGGACAGGGGTTTTTCGAGCAGTACTTC. Translation gives CATSISPGQGFFEQYF. Full variable domain (rest looked up from reference TRBV15 and TRBJ2-7): DAMVIQNPRYQVTQFGKPVTLSCSQTLNHNVMYWYQQKSSQAPKLLFHYYDKDFNNEADTPDNFQSRRPNTSFCFLDIRSPGLGDTAMYLCATSISPGQGFFEQYFGPGTRLTVT.

The chain joins TRBV2 to TRBJ1-2; D may be TRBD1 (5 bases). The CDR3 has 12 amino acids. Germline V lookup: CDR1 SNHLY, CDR2 FYNNEI. V was shortened by 5 bases and J by 8 bases, with 12 bases between the two germline ends. The CDR3 region is CASSPDSEGYTF. CDR3 nucleotide sequence: TGTGCCAGCAGTCCAGACAGTGAAGGCTACACCTTC.